The 25 T cell receptor beta chains below all came from one sample that was sequenced in a study of T cell responses to AZD1222 COVID-19 vaccine (dated by TCRdb to about 2021). Receptors were amplified or captured by the immunoSEQ multiplex PCR assay. This is the immuneACCESS table as TCRdb keeps it, with only in-frame sequences that have V and J called. A part of the clones is gone; compared with another copy, unresolved V genes explain less than half, and the rest is unexplained. The sample table holds tens of thousands of clones, of which more than 85% were seen once. The top ten hold roughly 4.7% of the sample. The intended sense of this specimen's time point label: about 28 days (+/-7) after the second vaccine dose. Sequencing was performed on peripheral blood, taken 28 days after the second AZD1222 dose. The receptors here all came from an adult who received the AZD1222 COVID-19 vaccine.

V usage is TRBV5-5 and J usage is TRBJ1-4; a possible D gene is TRBD1 (6 bases). This CDR3 spans 14 amino acids. The V gene lost 4 bases and the J gene lost 4 bases, with 11 bases spanning the gap. CDR1 and CDR2 from the germline V gene are SGHKS and YYEKEE (reference sequence). The CDR3 loop reads CASSLGQFNEKLFF. The CDR3 DNA follows: TGTGCCAGCAGCCTCGGACAGTTTAATGAAAAACTGTTTTTT. The full variable domain, rest sourced from reference TRBV5-5 and TRBJ1-4, is DAGVTQSPTHLIKTRGQQVTLRCSPISGHKSVSWYQQVLGQGPQFIFQYYEKEERGRGNFPDRFSARQFPNYSSELNVNALLLGDSALYLCASSLGQFNEKLFFGSGTQLSVL.

The chain recombines TRBV7-3 with TRBJ2-1, with TRBD2 matching 16 bases. The CDR3 contains 16 residues. Germline assignment: CDR1 SGHTA and CDR2 FQGTGA. Unmatched junction bases numbered 9, after V lost 4 bases and J lost 12 bases. The CDR3, as DNA: TGTGCCAGCAGCTCCGGGGCCGGGACTAGCGGGAGGGGGCAGTTCTTC. It specifies CASSSGAGTSGRGQFF.

V gene TRBV10-3 combines with J gene TRBJ1-2; no reliable D call. The V gene lost 5 bases and the J gene lost 4 bases, with 5 bases spanning the gap. Germline V gene data show CDR1 as ENHRY and CDR2 as SYGVKD. There are 11 residues in the CDR3. The CDR3 coding sequence is TGTGCCATCAGTCAGGTCTATGGCTACACCTTC. Encoded protein: CAISQVYGYTF.

This chain joins TRBV4-2 and TRBJ2-7; 7 bases are shared with TRBD1. Trimming at V came to 0 bases and at J to 2 bases, leaving 7 bases not matched to a gene. Germline values: CDR1 LGHNA, CDR2 YNFKEQ. The CDR3 is made up of 16 amino acids. Here the CDR3 reads CASSQDVPGGTYEQYF. CDR3 nucleotide sequence: TGTGCCAGCAGCCAAGATGTACCAGGGGGAACCTACGAGCAGTACTTC.

The J gene is TRBJ1-2, the V gene TRBV6-6; 8 bases align to TRBD1. Germline V CDR1 and CDR2: MNHNY, SVGAGI (reference sequence). The trim removed 6 bases at V and 10 bases at J, leaving 10 bases unmatched. The CDR3 runs to 13 residues. The DNA of the CDR3 is TGTGCCAGCAGCCGAGGGACAGGAATTCTCTACACCTTC. It encodes CASSRGTGILYTF.

The chain carries TRBV19 and TRBJ1-1; D is possibly TRBD1 (6 bases). CDR1 is LNHDA, CDR2 SQIVND, per germline (reference sequence). Trimming cost V 6 bases and J 7 bases, with 15 bases left between them. The CDR3 spans 13 residues. This CDR3 is CASRLQGPFEAFF. The CDR3 nucleotides are TGTGCCAGTAGGCTACAGGGACCTTTTGAAGCTTTCTTT.

This clone was observed a single time. The chain has TRBV18 and TRBJ2-6; D is unresolved. V lost 1 base and J 1 base, leaving 8 bases between the germline ends. This CDR3 contains 16 residues. The germline gives CDR1 KGHSH, CDR2 LQKENI. The CDR3 bases are TGTGCCAGCTCACCACAGGTAGAATCTGGGGCCAACGTCCTGACTTTC. Translating gives CASSPQVESGANVLTF.

This clone was seen a single time. The V gene is TRBV5-4, the J gene TRBJ2-3; D tentatively fits TRBD1 or TRBD2 (7 bases each). Germline V gene sequence: CDR1 SGHNT, CDR2 YYREEE (reference sequence). V was pared by 9 bases and J by 2 bases, with 16 bases between. This CDR3 is 14 amino acids long. The CDR3 loop reads CATQRDRYTDTQYF. CDR3 DNA sequence: TGTGCCACCCAGCGGGACAGATACACAGATACGCAGTATTTT.

The chain carries TRBV5-3 and TRBJ1-5; no definite D call. TRBV5-3 belongs to the ORF category, with a function that is uncertain. The CDR3 consists of 15 residues. The V gene lost 0 bases and the J gene lost 0 bases, with 7 bases spanning the gap. The CDR3 DNA follows: TGTGCCAGAAGCTTGGACACCTTTAGCAATCAGCCCCAGCATTTT. This sequence encodes CARSLDTFSNQPQHF.

V and J are TRBV6-2 or TRBV6-3 and TRBJ1-2; weak D call: TRBD1 (6 bases). Per germline, CDR1 MNHEY and CDR2 SVGEGT. V shed 2 bases and J shed 2 bases, with 6 bases lying between them. The CDR3 contains 13 residues. CDR3 region: CASSYDRNYGYTF. DNA of the CDR3: TGTGCCAGCAGTTACGACAGGAACTATGGCTACACCTTC.

The rearrangement uses TRBV28 and TRBJ1-2, with 7 nucleotides matching TRBD1. J lost 6 bases, V lost 6 bases, and 13 bases had no gene match. This CDR3 has 15 residues. Germline CDR1 and CDR2: MDHEN and SYDVKM. The CDR3 DNA follows: TGTGCCAGCAGCGCTACTGACAGGGAATTCCATGGCTACACCTTC. As protein: CASSATDREFHGYTF.

V is TRBV14 and J is TRBJ2-7; D is ambiguous. CDR3 length equals 13 residues. V was shortened by 3 bases and J by 5 bases, with 11 bases between the two germline ends. Germline loops: CDR1 SGHDN, CDR2 FVKESK. CDR3 residues: CASSHPQVHEQYF. CDR3 coding DNA: TGTGCCAGCAGCCATCCTCAGGTTCACGAGCAGTACTTC.

The rearrangement uses TRBV6-5 and TRBJ2-2; D is ambiguous. There are 14 residues in the CDR3. Germline V gene sequence: CDR1 MNHEY, CDR2 SVGAGI. V was clipped by 4 bases and J by 2 bases, with 8 bases between them. CDR3 nucleotide sequence: TGTGCCAGCAGTTCCGGGTCAAACACCGGGGAGCTGTTTTTT. Amino acid sequence: CASSSGSNTGELFF.

This rearrangement joins TRBV5-4 to TRBJ1-4; D unresolved. Germline V gene sequence: CDR1 SGHNT, CDR2 YYREEE (reference sequence). The CDR3 totals 15 residues. Trimming stripped 4 bases from V and 0 bases from J, with 10 bases between. CDR3 sequence reads: CASSIGPTTNEKLFF. The DNA of the CDR3 is TGTGCCAGCAGCATCGGACCGACAACTAATGAAAAACTGTTTTTT.

V and J are TRBV30 and TRBJ1-2; D ambiguous. V was clipped by 3 bases and J by 2 bases, with 16 bases between them. Germline loops: CDR1 GTSNPN, CDR2 SVGIG (reference sequence). The CDR3 extends over 15 amino acids. The CDR3 DNA reads as TGTGCCTGGAGCGGTCGGATCCGATTCAACTATGGCTACACCTTC. Translation gives CAWSGRIRFNYGYTF.

This rearrangement joins TRBV7-6 to TRBJ2-2; 11 bases line up with TRBD1. Germline V gives CDR1 SGHVS, CDR2 FNYEAQ. V lost 1 base and J lost 3; bases outside the gene matches: 4. The length of the CDR3 is 17 residues. CDR3 sequence: CASSLVGTGGDTGELFF. The CDR3 DNA reads as TGTGCCAGCAGCTTAGTGGGGACAGGGGGGGACACCGGGGAGCTGTTTTTT.

V usage is TRBV7-8 and J usage is TRBJ2-3; D is possibly TRBD2 (5 bases). The CDR3 runs to 13 residues. CDR1 and CDR2 (germline): SGHVS, FQNEAQ. Trimming removed 5 bases from V and 6 bases from J, with 12 bases in between. CDR3 in DNA: TGTGCCAGCAGCAAGACTACATTCGATACGCAGTATTTT. Its protein is CASSKTTFDTQYF. The variable domain in full, completed from reference TRBV7-8 and TRBJ2-3, reads GAGVSQSPRYKVAKRGQDVALRCDPISGHVSLFWYQQALGQGPEFLTYFQNEAQLDKSGLPSDRFFAERPEGSVSTLKIQRTQQEDSAVYLCASSKTTFDTQYFGPGTRLTVL.

This chain connects TRBV19 to TRBJ1-1, with D possibly matching TRBD1 (5 bases). The V and J ends lost 2 bases and 4 bases respectively, with 8 bases between them. There are 13 residues in the CDR3. Looked up from germline, CDR1 is LNHDA and CDR2 is SQIVND (reference sequence). The CDR3 loop reads CASSITGGTEAFF. Written as DNA, the CDR3 is TGTGCCAGTAGTATAACCGGGGGCACTGAAGCTTTCTTT.

The CDR3 spells CASSLAVAGAGELFF. The CDR3 nucleotides are TGTGCCAGCAGCTTAGCGGTGGCAGGGGCCGGGGAGCTGTTTTTT. The chain uses TRBV7-8 and TRBJ2-2, with D perhaps matching TRBD1 (6 bases). V was pared by 0 bases and J by 6 bases, with 11 bases between. The germline V gene encodes CDR1 SGHVS and CDR2 FQNEAQ. CDR3 length: 15 residues.

The gene calls are TRBV7-3 and TRBJ2-3, with 9 positions matching TRBD2. The CDR3 runs to 16 residues. CDR1 and CDR2 (germline): SGHTA, FQGTGA. Trimming took 1 base from V and 0 from J; bases not matched to a gene: 2. The CDR3 DNA reads as TGTGCCAGCAGCTTAATTAGCGGGGGAAGCACAGATACGCAGTATTTT. This gives the protein CASSLISGGSTDTQYF. The full variable domain, in which reference TRBV7-3 and TRBJ2-3 provide the parts outside the CDR3, is GAGVSQTPSNKVTEKGKYVELRCDPISGHTALYWYRQSLGQGPEFLIYFQGTGAADDSGLPNDRFFAVRPEGSVSTLKIQRTERGDSAVYLCASSLISGGSTDTQYFGPGTRLTVL.

The V and J genes are TRBV3-1 (or the pseudogene TRBV3-2) and TRBJ1-3; D ambiguous. The germline V gene has CDR1 LGHDT and CDR2 YNNKEL (reference sequence). This CDR3 is 15 amino acids long. V shed 1 base and J shed 0 bases, with 7 bases lying between them. CDR3 sequence reads: CASSQGTHSGNTIYF. In DNA form, the CDR3 reads TGTGCCAGCAGCCAAGGGACCCACTCTGGAAACACCATATATTTT.

This rearrangement joins TRBV7-9 to TRBJ2-1, with a possible D match to TRBD2 (6 bases). V lost 4 bases and J lost 3, with 13 bases in between. CDR1 SEHNR and CDR2 FQNEAQ come from the germline V gene (reference sequence). The CDR3 has 15 amino acids. The CDR3 DNA reads as TGTGCCAGCAGCTCGCCGGGACTCCACTACAATGAGCAGTTCTTC. Amino acids: CASSSPGLHYNEQFF.

This clone appeared a single time. The CDR3 DNA sequence: TGTGCCAGCAGCTTGATTTTGGGAAATTCACCCCTCCACTTT. Its translation: CASSLILGNSPLHF. The rearrangement links TRBV7-2 to TRBJ1-6; D call uncertain. Germline CDR1 is SGHTA and CDR2 is FQGNSA. Trimming stripped 3 bases from V and 7 bases from J, with 10 bases between. This CDR3 region has 14 residues.

This chain uses TRBV30 with TRBJ2-1; D uncertain. This CDR3 has 11 residues. Germline loops: CDR1 GTSNPN, CDR2 SVGIG (reference sequence). Trimming pared 4 bases from V and 8 bases from J, leaving 9 bases between. CDR3 sequence: CAWKDSDEQFF. The CDR3 nucleotides are TGTGCCTGGAAAGATTCTGATGAGCAGTTCTTC.

The chain employs TRBV4-1 and TRBJ2-3; TRBD1 might be the D (5 bases). V was clipped by 0 bases and J by 7 bases, with 11 bases between them. From germline, CDR1 is MGHRA and CDR2 YSYEKL. The CDR3 contains 14 residues. Written as DNA, the CDR3 is TGCGCCAGCAGCCAAGATCTCAGGGAATATACGCAGTATTTT. This sequence encodes CASSQDLREYTQYF.